The clone carrying this TCR beta chain was observed a handful of times. The antigen remains unidentified. The V end lost 6 bases, the J end lost 0 bases, and 10 bases lay between the germline ends. CDR3 length: 13 residues. Germline V gene lookup returns CDR1 DFQATT and CDR2 SNEGSKA (reference sequence). This entry comes from a study of identical twins. Study-wide points: It was possible that invariant MAIT and iNKT cells partly confounded the zero-insertion analyses. The study found weaker excess twin sharing in beta out-of-frame sequences.

TCRdb processed the 5' RACE reads anew with MiXCR; each CDR3 protein has one entry. The sample comprises some 560,000 distinct CDR3 sequences, approximately 9.6% of which are singletons, and under 3% rests with the top ten. This sample also appeared in a second study, on yellow fever vaccine responses in identical twins.

The sample was PBMCs. This rearrangement joins TRBV20-1 to TRBJ2-3; the D is unclear. The TCR sequence derives from a young woman in good health. The CDR3 spells CSARKTSTDTQYF. For the CDR3, the DNA is TGCAGTGCCCGCAAGACCAGCACAGATACGCAGTATTTT.